Here is one T cell receptor (beta chain) with its context. What this receptor recognizes is not known. Base qualities are missing; no much larger clone stands one base away. V was cut back by 5 bases and J by 4 bases, leaving a gap of 9 bases between them. Counted from cysteine to phenylalanine, this CDR3 has 12 amino acids. The retained sequence is limited to the CDR3, 36 bases, with the frame set at the first base. Reading the germline V gene (reference sequence) gives CDR1 PRHDT and CDR2 FYEKMQ. The label giving this sample's treatment or condition can be read as: live attenuated yellow fever vaccine strain. A standard Ficoll-Paque protocol was used to isolate PBMCs from peripheral blood. Dynabeads CD4 and CD8 positive selection kits were used to isolate the CD4 and CD8 T-cell fractions. RNA was extracted with TriZol from bulk PBMCs, CD4 and CD8 fractions, and dextramer-positive and dextramer-negative fractions.

These data come from a study of T cells after yellow fever vaccination (dated by TCRdb to the late 2010s). Broadly, across the study: Libraries from fractions with low cell numbers were prepared with the SMART-Seq v4 Ultra Low Input RNA kit. To follow T-cell clones before and after primary and booster YFV17D yellow fever vaccination, bulk TCR alpha and beta repertoires were sequenced over time. Two healthy male donors made up the cohort, one aged 18 to 30 years and the other aged 30 to 40 years. Blood was drawn at multiple timepoints before and after primary and secondary immunization, with bulk PBMC replicates and cell subsets isolated.

The sample was run on an Illumina NovaSeq 6000. TCR cDNA was synthesized by 5'RACE template switching, which introduced a universal primer site and unique molecular identifiers. Priming of cDNA synthesis was performed from both the TCR alpha and TCR beta constant segments. Two PCR steps were used to amplify libraries, with sample barcodes and sequencing adapters being added in the second step. Sequencing of libraries was performed on Illumina HiSeq 2500 (2x100 bp) or NovaSeq (2x150 bp). Per the authors' processing: MIGEC handled demultiplexing of reads and collapsing into UMI consensus sequences, while MiXCR performed V(D)J alignment. Vaccine-responding clonotypes were defined with edgeR using replicate PBMC samples, requiring FDR below 0.01 and a log2 fold change above 5 up to day 15. CD4 or CD8 identity was assigned to each bulk clonotype according to whether the clonotype was present at higher abundance in the sequenced CD4 repertoire or the sequenced CD8 repertoire. TCRdb reworked the public reads: Q25 trimming with fastp, MiXCR clone assembly, productive beta chains retained. Each CDR3 protein gets just one entry, which takes the most common genes and DNA from the rows behind it. What appears here as the V and J calls and clone size reflects TCRdb's work, not the paper's. This sample lists 170,000 or so distinct CDR3 sequences; approximately 10% were detected once. Together, the top ten hold about a third of the sample.

The study at large found these results: Computational filtering was needed because FACS-sorted repertoires could contain abundant contaminating clonotypes from the bulk population. A small share of clonotypes occurred in both CD4 and CD8 compartments, likely arising from convergent recombination. Most clones expanded after primary vaccination (roughly 96% of CD4 and around nine tenths of CD8) were re-detected after the booster, suggesting that broad memory maintenance occurred. Compared with the primary T-cell response, the secondary T-cell response was weaker but faster, peaking on day 5 rather than day 15. Because only a couple of donors were included in the study, the extent to which the findings can be generalized is limited.

The material sequenced was CD8+ T cells sorted from PBMCs, taken 45 days after the yellow fever booster vaccination. This sequence uses TRBV13 and TRBJ2-7, with the D segment identity uncertain. The sequence came from a man between 18 and 35 years old who received the YFV17D yellow fever vaccine. The CDR3 amino acid sequence is: CASSPAGYEQYF. The DNA is TGTGCCAGCAGCCCAGCAGGTTACGAGCAGTACTTC.